A single T cell receptor beta chain is shown here with its context. Its antigen is as yet unknown. The sample is drawn from a study of blood T cells in healthy people across ages. Deletions cut 6 bases from V and 4 bases from J, with 12 bases between. The CDR3 runs to 14 residues. From germline, CDR1 is MGHDK and CDR2 SYGVNS. The individuals who served as donors were healthy Caucasians living in Russia, aged roughly 6 to 100. General study findings and limits: Per million T cells, TCR beta diversity dropped about linearly as age rose.

The authors ran a second PCR of about 6 to 12 cycles using a sample-barcoded 5' primer and a J-beta primer mix. In TCRdb, the 5' RACE reads were re-called with MiXCR into one record per CDR3 protein. The sample includes hundreds of thousands of distinct CDR3 sequences, about 43% seen only once; the top ten take about 32%. Sequencing was performed on blood. This sequence originates from a man aged 80 or over in good health. The rearrangement links TRBV25-1 to TRBJ2-2; D call uncertain. CDR3 sequence reads: CASSPRTFTGELFF. The DNA for the CDR3 is TGTGCCAGCAGCCCCAGGACCTTCACCGGGGAGCTGTTTTTT.